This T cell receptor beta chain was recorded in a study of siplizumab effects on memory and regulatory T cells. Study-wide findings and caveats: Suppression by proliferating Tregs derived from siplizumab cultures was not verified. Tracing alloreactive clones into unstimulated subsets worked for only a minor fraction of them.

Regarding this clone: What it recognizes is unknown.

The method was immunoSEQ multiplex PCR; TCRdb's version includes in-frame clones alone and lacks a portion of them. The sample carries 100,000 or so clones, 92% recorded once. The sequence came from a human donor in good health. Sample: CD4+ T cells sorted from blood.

The CDR3, as DNA: TGTGCCAGCATTCGGGACGTAAGCTCTGGAAACACCATATATTTT. It specifies CASIRDVSSGNTIYF. The V call is TRBV2, the J call TRBJ1-3, with D tentatively TRBD1 (5 bases). Germline lookup yields CDR1 SNHLY and CDR2 FYNNEI. Trimming removed 7 bases from V and 0 bases from J, with 13 bases in between. The CDR3 length is 15 residues. The complete variable domain, with remaining parts taken from reference TRBV2 and TRBJ1-3, reads EPEVTQTPSHQVTQMGQEVILRCVPISNHLYFYWYRQILGQKVEFLVSFYNNEISEKSEIFDDQFSVERPDGSNFTLKIRSTKLEDSAMYFCASIRDVSSGNTIYFGEGSWLTVV.